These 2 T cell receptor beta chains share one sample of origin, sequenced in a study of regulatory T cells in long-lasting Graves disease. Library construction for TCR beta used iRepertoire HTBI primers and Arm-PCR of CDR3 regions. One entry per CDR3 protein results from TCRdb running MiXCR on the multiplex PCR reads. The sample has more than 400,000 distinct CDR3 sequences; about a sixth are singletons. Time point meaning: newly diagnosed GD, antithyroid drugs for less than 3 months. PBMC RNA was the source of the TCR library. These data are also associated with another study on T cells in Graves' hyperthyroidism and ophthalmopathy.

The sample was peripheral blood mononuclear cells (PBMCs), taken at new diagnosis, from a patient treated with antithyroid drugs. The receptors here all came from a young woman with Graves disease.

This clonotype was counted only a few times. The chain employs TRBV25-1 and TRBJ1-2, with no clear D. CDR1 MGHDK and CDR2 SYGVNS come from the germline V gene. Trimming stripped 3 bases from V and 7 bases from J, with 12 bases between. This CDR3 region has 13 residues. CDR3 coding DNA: TGTGCCAGCAGTGAGGATGGCTTGGGTGGCTACACCTTC. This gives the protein CASSEDGLGGYTF.

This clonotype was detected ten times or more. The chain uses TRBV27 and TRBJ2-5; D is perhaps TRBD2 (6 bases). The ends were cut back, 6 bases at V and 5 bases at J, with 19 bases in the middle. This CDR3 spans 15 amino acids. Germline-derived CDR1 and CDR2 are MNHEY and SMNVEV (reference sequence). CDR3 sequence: CASSRRDFRGETQYF. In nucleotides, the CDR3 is TGTGCCAGCAGCCGTCGGGACTTCAGAGGGGAGACCCAGTACTTC.